These 9 T cell receptor beta chains came from one sample sequenced in a study of shared clonotypes between healthy human individuals. The table came from immunoSEQ multiplex PCR; TCRdb's copy has only in-frame clones and leaves some out. This sample has about 1 million clones, with around 76% found just once. Specimen: memory CD4+ T cells sorted from blood. Specified subset: CD45RA-negative fraction. All receptors come from a man between 18 and 35 years old in good health.

This clone has a count of ten or more. The chain employs TRBV28 and TRBJ1-1; 7 nucleotides agree with TRBD1. V shed 10 bases, J shed 4 bases, and the junction held 12 bases outside the gene matches. This CDR3 is built from 14 residues. The V gene's germline CDR1 is MDHEN and CDR2 SYDVKM. The DNA for the CDR3 is TGTGCCACCGACCGAGGGGGCAGGGCCACTGAAGCTTTCTTT. Translated: CATDRGGRATEAFF.

This chain uses TRBV7-9 with TRBJ2-1; TRBD2 is a possible D gene (6 bases). There are 14 residues in the CDR3. The germline V gene has CDR1 SEHNR and CDR2 FQNEAQ (reference sequence). The V gene lost 2 bases and the J gene lost 4 bases, with 9 bases spanning the gap. CDR3 DNA sequence: TGTGCCAGCAGCTTACTAGCGTGGTACAATGAGCAGTTCTTC. Translated: CASSLLAWYNEQFF.

This chain links TRBV11-2 with TRBJ1-2, with D possibly TRBD1 on 6 matching bases. There are 16 residues in the CDR3. In germline, CDR1 is SGHAT, CDR2 FQNNGV. The germline V and J ends were trimmed by 5 bases and 3 bases, with 19 bases remaining between them. The DNA for the CDR3 is TGTGCCAGCAGCCGGAGAGCCTCCCCAGGGGACTATGGCTACACCTTC. Its protein is CASSRRASPGDYGYTF.

The genes are TRBV19 and TRBJ2-3; 8 bases are shared with TRBD2. The CDR3 runs to 15 residues. Germline-derived CDR1 and CDR2 are LNHDA and SQIVND (reference sequence). V was pared by 6 bases and J by 7 bases, with 12 bases of the junction left unmatched. CDR3 loop: CASSPAGAGGYTQYF. In DNA, the CDR3 is TGTGCCAGTAGCCCAGCGGGGGCCGGAGGGTATACGCAGTATTTT.

Only a few counts were recorded for this clone. This sequence joins TRBV29-1 and TRBJ1-1; the D gene is possibly TRBD1 (5 bases). The CDR3 spans 14 residues. Trimming removed 0 bases from V and 5 bases from J, with 13 bases in between. Germline values: CDR1 SQVTM, CDR2 ANQGSEA. CDR3 region: CSVEELGPRTEAFF. CDR3 nucleotide sequence: TGCAGCGTTGAAGAACTGGGGCCAAGAACTGAAGCTTTCTTT.

The chain is built from TRBV5-1 and TRBJ2-2, with TRBD1 as a possible D gene (5 bases). This CDR3 has 16 amino acids. CDR1 and CDR2 from the germline V gene are SGHRS and YFSETQ. Trimming left V 0 bases short and J 2 bases short, with 11 bases between. The CDR3 loop reads CASSLDRSFNTGELFF. Here the CDR3 DNA reads TGCGCCAGCAGCTTGGACAGGTCCTTTAACACCGGGGAGCTGTTTTTT.

J is TRBJ2-7 and V is TRBV5-1, with 11 nucleotides matching TRBD2. V lost 4 bases, J lost 5 bases, and 17 bases stayed unmatched. Germline V lookup: CDR1 SGHRS, CDR2 YFSETQ. CDR3 size: 18 residues. CDR3 loop: CASSPTSGGRSGRNEQYF. Written as DNA, the CDR3 is TGCGCCAGCAGCCCCACTAGCGGGGGCCGCTCGGGGAGGAACGAGCAGTACTTC.

The V gene is TRBV5-1, the J gene TRBJ2-5, with D maybe TRBD2 (6 bases). Trimming left V 7 bases short and J 3 bases short, with 13 bases between. The length of the CDR3 is 13 residues. The germline CDR1 and CDR2 sequences are SGHRS and YFSETQ. CDR3 nucleotides: TGCGCCAGCGGGACTGACCGAGAAGAGACCCAGTACTTC. Its translation is CASGTDREETQYF.

This clone was seen only a few times. V and J are TRBV9 and TRBJ2-5; D is possibly TRBD1 or TRBD2 (5 bases each). V was clipped by 5 bases and J by 5 bases, with 13 bases between them. Per germline, CDR1 SGDLS and CDR2 YYNGEE. The CDR3 is made up of 13 amino acids. In DNA, the CDR3 is TGTGCCAGCAGTATGACGGGGCGGGAGACCCAGTACTTC. Protein sequence: CASSMTGRETQYF.